Listed here is a single TCR beta chain. The second PCR ran roughly 6 to 11 cycles with a sample-barcoded 5' primer and J-beta primers. TCRdb reprocessed the 5' RACE reads via MiXCR and lists one record per CDR3 protein. In the table there are some 1.6 million distinct CDR3 sequences, around 35% of which are singletons. These data originate in a study of blood T cells in healthy people across ages. Study as a whole: About one barcoded TCR beta cDNA was captured per two T cells.

Sequencing input: blood. This sequence originates from a woman between 25 and 40 years old in good health.

The CDR3 here is CASSPKTLNTEAFF. In DNA form, the CDR3 reads TGTGCCAGCTCACCTAAGACACTGAACACTGAAGCTTTCTTT. The chain recombines TRBV18 with TRBJ1-1; the D is unclear. This CDR3 has 14 residues. CDR1 is KGHSH, CDR2 LQKENI, per germline. The V gene lost 3 bases and the J gene lost 0 bases, with 8 bases spanning the gap. Filled out from reference TRBV18 and TRBJ1-1, the complete variable domain reads NAGVMQNPRHLVRRRGQEARLRCSPMKGHSHVYWYRQLPEEGLKFMVYLQKENIIDESGMPKERFSAEFPKEGPSILRIQQVVRGDSAAYFCASSPKTLNTEAFFGQGTRLTVV.